This T cell receptor (beta chain) comes out of a study of CD8 T cells in ankylosing spondylitis. Trimming cost V 8 bases and J 3 bases; bases outside gene matches: 6. The CDR3 runs 13 residues. Making use of molecular barcodes, quantitative 5'-RACE generated TCR beta libraries. MiXCR was run by TCRdb on the 5' RACE reads, yielding one entry per CDR3 protein. The profile shows under 200,000 distinct CDR3 sequences, 11% of them singletons. This clonotype was detected only a few times. This TCR came from a male donor with ankylosing spondylitis or in good health (not recorded which). The sample consisted of blood, either unsorted or a sorted T cell fraction (not recorded which). The chain uses TRBV12-3 or TRBV12-4 and TRBJ2-7, with 8 positions matching TRBD2. As DNA, the CDR3 is TGTGCCAGCGGGACGGGAGGGCTCTACGAGCAGTACTTC. It specifies CASGTGGLYEQYF.